A selection of T cell receptor beta chains follows, all from one sample in a study of T cell changes during pregnancy in multiple sclerosis. Assay used: immunoSEQ multiplex PCR; TCRdb lists only in-frame clones, some missing. The profile shows around 92,000 clones, approximately 93% of them singletons. The source was peripheral blood, collected after pregnancy. The receptors were sampled from a female donor with multiple sclerosis, enrolled in a pregnancy study. Both conserved end residues are part of each CDR3. Each record gives: J gene, clone size, V gene, D gene, CDR3 protein, CDR3 DNA. A D gene is named only where the DNA matches it firmly. The size of a clone is reported for some rows only, either as once, few or many, or as a class for expanded clones.

>TRBJ2-7|.|TRBV7-9|TRBD2
CASGTSGPYEQYF
TGTGCCAGTGGGACTAGCGGGCCCTACGAGCAGTACTTC
>TRBJ2-2|.|TRBV5-4|TRBD2
CASSSRGRAIGELFF
TGTGCCAGCAGCTCTCGCGGGAGGGCCATCGGGGAGCTGTTTTTT
>TRBJ1-5|.|TRBV7-9|TRBD1
CASSLRGGTGDQPQHF
TGTGCCAGCAGCTTAAGGGGGGGGACAGGGGATCAGCCCCAGCATTTT
>TRBJ1-4|.|TRBV9|.
CASTPGGANEKLFF
TGTGCCAGCACCCCGGGGGGGGCTAATGAAAAACTGTTTTTT
>TRBJ1-1|.|TRBV29-1|.
CSVVGTAGRAFF
TGCAGCGTTGTAGGGACCGCCGGGAGGGCTTTCTTT
>TRBJ2-4|.|TRBV30|.
CAWSVASGYLAKNIQYF
TGTGCCTGGAGTGTCGCCTCAGGATATCTAGCCAAAAACATTCAGTACTTC
>TRBJ2-1|.|TRBV19|TRBD1
CASSRPGTGKENEQFF
TGTGCCAGTAGTAGACCCGGGACAGGGAAGGAAAATGAGCAGTTCTTC
>TRBJ1-2|few|TRBV30|TRBD1
CAGRLQGAVGYTF
TGTGCCGGAAGACTACAGGGGGCTGTGGGCTACACCTTC
>TRBJ2-1|.|TRBV28|.
CASSLSRSSYNEQFF
TGTGCCAGCAGTTTAAGCCGGAGCTCCTACAATGAGCAGTTCTTC
>TRBJ2-1|once|TRBV11-2|.
CASSSYGSSYNEQFF
TGTGCCAGCAGTTCTTACGGGAGCTCCTACAATGAGCAGTTCTTC
>TRBJ2-1|.|TRBV7-8|TRBD2
CASSLVGLASEQFF
TGTGCCAGCAGCTTAGTGGGACTAGCAAGTGAGCAGTTCTTC
>TRBJ2-1|.|TRBV10-3|.
CAISGLPGPYNEQFF
TGTGCCATCAGTGGTCTGCCAGGGCCCTACAATGAGCAGTTCTTC